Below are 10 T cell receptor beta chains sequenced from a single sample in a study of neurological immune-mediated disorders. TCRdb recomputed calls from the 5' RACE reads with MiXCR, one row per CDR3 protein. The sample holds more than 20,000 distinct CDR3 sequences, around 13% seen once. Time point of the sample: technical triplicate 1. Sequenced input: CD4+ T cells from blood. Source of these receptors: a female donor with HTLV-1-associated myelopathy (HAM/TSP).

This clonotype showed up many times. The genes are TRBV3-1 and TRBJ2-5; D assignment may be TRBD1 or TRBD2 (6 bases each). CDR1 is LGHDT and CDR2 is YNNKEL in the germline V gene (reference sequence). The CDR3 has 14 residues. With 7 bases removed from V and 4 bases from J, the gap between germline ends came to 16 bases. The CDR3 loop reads CASKDSGGGETQYF. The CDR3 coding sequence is TGTGCCAGCAAGGACTCAGGAGGGGGAGAGACCCAGTACTTC.

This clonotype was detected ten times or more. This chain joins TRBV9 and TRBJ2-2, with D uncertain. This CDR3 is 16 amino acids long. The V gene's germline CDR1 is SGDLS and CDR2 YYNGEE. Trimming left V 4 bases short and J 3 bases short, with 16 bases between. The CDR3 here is CASSPRAARDTGELFF. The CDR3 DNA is TGTGCCAGCAGCCCCCGTGCGGCTCGCGACACCGGGGAGCTGTTTTTT. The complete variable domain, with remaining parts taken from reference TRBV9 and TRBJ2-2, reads DSGVTQTPKHLITATGQRVTLRCSPRSGDLSVYWYQQSLDQGLQFLIQYYNGEERAKGNILERFSAQQFPDLHSELNLSSLELGDSALYFCASSPRAARDTGELFFGEGSRLTVL.

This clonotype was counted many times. The chain's CDR3 is CASSQDYVLAGGPVEQFF. DNA for the CDR3: TGCGCCAGCAGCCAAGATTACGTACTAGCGGGAGGGCCGGTTGAGCAGTTCTTC. The gene calls are TRBV4-1 and TRBJ2-1; 13 bases align to TRBD2. The J segment lost 9 bases and the V segment lost 0 bases, leaving 11 bases of the junction unmatched. In germline, CDR1 is MGHRA, CDR2 YSYEKL. The CDR3 contains 18 residues.

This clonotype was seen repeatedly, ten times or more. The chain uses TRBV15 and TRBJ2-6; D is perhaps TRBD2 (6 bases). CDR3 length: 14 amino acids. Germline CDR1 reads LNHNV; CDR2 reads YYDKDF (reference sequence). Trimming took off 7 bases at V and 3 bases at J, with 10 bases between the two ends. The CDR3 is CATTTGDGANVLTF. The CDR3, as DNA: TGTGCCACCACCACGGGGGATGGGGCCAACGTCCTGACTTTC. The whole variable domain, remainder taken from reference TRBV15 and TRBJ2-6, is DAMVIQNPRYQVTQFGKPVTLSCSQTLNHNVMYWYQQKSSQAPKLLFHYYDKDFNNEADTPDNFQSRRPNTSFCFLDIRSPGLGDTAMYLCATTTGDGANVLTFGAGSRLTVL.

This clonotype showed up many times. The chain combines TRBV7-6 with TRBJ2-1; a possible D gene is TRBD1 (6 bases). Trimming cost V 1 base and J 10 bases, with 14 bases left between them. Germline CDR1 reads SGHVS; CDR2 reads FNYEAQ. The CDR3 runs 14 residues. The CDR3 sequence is CASSLVPQGWEQFF. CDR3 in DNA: TGTGCCAGCAGCTTAGTTCCCCAGGGGTGGGAGCAGTTCTTC.

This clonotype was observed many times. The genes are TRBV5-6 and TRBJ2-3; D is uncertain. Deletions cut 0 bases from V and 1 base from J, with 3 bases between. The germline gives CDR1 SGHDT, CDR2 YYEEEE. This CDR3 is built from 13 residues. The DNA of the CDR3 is TGTGCCAGCAGCTTGGAGGGCACAGATACGCAGTATTTT. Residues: CASSLEGTDTQYF.

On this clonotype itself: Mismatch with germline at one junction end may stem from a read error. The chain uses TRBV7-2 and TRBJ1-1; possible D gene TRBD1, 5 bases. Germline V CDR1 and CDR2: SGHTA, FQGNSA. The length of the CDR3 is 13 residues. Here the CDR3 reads CASSTAGSTEDFF. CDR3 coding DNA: TGTGCCAGCAGCACCGCAGGGAGCACTGAAGATTTCTTT.

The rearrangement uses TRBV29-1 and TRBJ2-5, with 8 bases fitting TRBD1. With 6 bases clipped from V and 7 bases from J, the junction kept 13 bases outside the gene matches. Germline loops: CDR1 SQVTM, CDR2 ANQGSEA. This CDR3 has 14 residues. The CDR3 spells CSVTQDRALGTQYF. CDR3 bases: TGCAGCGTGACCCAGGACAGGGCTCTCGGGACCCAGTACTTC.

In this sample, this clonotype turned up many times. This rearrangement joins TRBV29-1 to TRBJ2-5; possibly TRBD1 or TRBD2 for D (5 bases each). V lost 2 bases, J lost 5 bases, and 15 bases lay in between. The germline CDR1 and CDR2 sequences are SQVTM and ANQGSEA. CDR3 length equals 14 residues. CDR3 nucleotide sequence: TGCAGCGTTGAATCAGGGTACACGGGGGAGACCCAGTACTTC. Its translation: CSVESGYTGETQYF.

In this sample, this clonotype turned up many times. CDR3 residues: CATRHQEYEQYF. CDR3 nucleotides: TGTGCCACCCGCCACCAAGAATACGAGCAGTACTTC. V gene TRBV6-2 or TRBV6-3 combines with J gene TRBJ2-7; D unclear. The CDR3 spans 12 residues. In germline, CDR1 is MNHEY, CDR2 SVGEGT. V dropped 10 bases and J dropped 4 bases, with 14 bases sitting between them.